This T cell receptor beta chain was captured in a study of patients and donors after allogeneic stem cell transplantation (dated by TCRdb to about 2020). With respect to this clonotype: The antigen it recognizes is unknown. Nothing much larger sits one base from this clone, and base qualities are not available.

The library was generated by RT-PCR. TCRdb records NextSeq 550 as the sequencer. TCRdb passed the public sequencing reads through fastp at Q25 and MiXCR, retaining productive beta sequences. For every CDR3 protein sequence, its rows merge into one entry that carries the most common genes and DNA. The table for this sample lists about 88,000 distinct CDR3 sequences; roughly 50% of them were counted only once. The ten most abundant clones make up roughly three fifths of the sample. Trimming leaves V shorter by 4 bases and J shorter by 7 bases, with the junction holding 6 bases beyond the gene matches. Via the germline V gene, CDR1 is MDHEN and CDR2 SYDVKM. The CDR3 runs 15 amino acids, cysteine and phenylalanine included. CDR3 DNA only is kept here, 45 bases in frame from base 1.

The TCR was taken from a human donor who was either an allogeneic HSCT recipient or a stem cell or donor lymphocyte infusion donor (not recorded which). It is not recorded whose cells these are; they may come from a transplant donor. The rearrangement joined TRBV28 to TRBJ2-1; 11 of the junction bases match TRBD2. Specimen: blood, either unsorted or a sorted T cell fraction (not recorded which). The CDR3 reads as follows: CASSSSSGRKNEQFF. The DNA sequence is TGTGCCAGCAGTTCTTCTAGCGGGAGGAAGAATGAGCAGTTCTTC.